The 11 T cell receptor beta chains below come from one sample, sequenced in a study of glioma-infiltrating T cells. Amplification of TCR alpha and beta CDR3 regions from RNA used iRepertoire nested multiplex PCR. MiXCR, run by TCRdb on the multiplex PCR reads, gives a single entry per CDR3 protein. The repertoire holds fewer than 500,000 distinct CDR3 sequences, with 41% as singletons. The sequenced sample was glioma tissue, nonneoplastic brain tissue, or PBMCs (not recorded which). The receptors here all came from a human donor with low-grade glioma or glioblastoma, undergoing nonglioma brain surgery, or in good health (not recorded which).

The table lists this clonotype with many counts. The CDR3, as DNA: TGTGCCAGCGTGACAGGGAATAATTCACCCCTCCACTTT. Amino acid sequence: CASVTGNNSPLHF. The J gene is TRBJ1-6, the V gene TRBV2, with TRBD1 identical over 7 bases. The CDR3 runs to 13 residues. CDR1 and CDR2 from the germline V gene are SNHLY and FYNNEI. V dropped 8 bases and J dropped 5; count of bases not matched to a gene: 3.

This clonotype was counted a few times. This rearrangement joins TRBV20-1 to TRBJ2-2; D might be TRBD2 (7 bases). V lost 6 bases and J 5 bases, leaving 13 bases between the germline ends. This CDR3 comprises 13 residues. Germline V gene lookup returns CDR1 DFQATT and CDR2 SNEGSKA (reference sequence). The CDR3 loop is CSAHKGGTGELFF. The CDR3 bases are TGCAGTGCCCATAAGGGGGGGACCGGGGAGCTGTTTTTT.

This rearrangement joins TRBV29-1 to TRBJ2-3, with TRBD1 identical over 7 bases. Losses at the gene ends were 2 bases for V and 9 bases for J; bases not matched to a gene: 5. CDR3 length: 12 amino acids. The germline V gene has CDR1 SQVTM and CDR2 ANQGSEA. CDR3 nucleotide sequence: TGCAGCGTTGAAAACCGGACAGGAACGCAGTATTTT. It specifies CSVENRTGTQYF.

This clonotype was detected ten times or more. The rearrangement uses TRBV27 and TRBJ1-5; 10 nucleotides agree with TRBD1. Germline loops: CDR1 MNHEY, CDR2 SMNVEV (reference sequence). V lost 5 bases to trimming and J lost 5 bases; unmatched junction nucleotides: 6. This CDR3 is 15 amino acids long. The CDR3 DNA sequence: TGTGCCAGCAGTCTCCAGACAGGGGGCGATCAGCCCCAGCATTTT. This translates into CASSLQTGGDQPQHF.

A note on this clonotype: A single base separates this from a much larger clone, so it may be a read error. This rearrangement joins TRBV4-2 to TRBJ2-7; D is unresolved. Germline loops: CDR1 LGHNA, CDR2 YNFKEQ. The CDR3 sequence is 13 residues long. The CDR3 spells CASSQDHSYEKYF. Written as DNA, the CDR3 is TGTGCCAGCAGCCAAGATCACAGTTACGAGAAGTACTTC.

This clonotype appeared a few times. This sequence joins TRBV4-2 and TRBJ2-3; D may be TRBD1 (6 bases). Germline V gene data show CDR1 as LGHNA and CDR2 as YNFKEQ. The V gene lost 0 bases and the J gene lost 6 bases, with 22 bases spanning the gap. This CDR3 comprises 18 residues. DNA for the CDR3: TGTGCCAGCAGCCAAGATCTTAGGAGCGGAACTAGGGGGGATACGCAGTATTTT. Its protein product is CASSQDLRSGTRGDTQYF.

The CDR3 protein is CASSPDRVGYNEQFF. The CDR3 bases are TGTGCCAGCAGCCCGGACAGGGTAGGGTACAATGAGCAGTTCTTC. The chain carries TRBV7-9 and TRBJ2-1, with TRBD1 matching 8 bases. The germline gives CDR1 SEHNR, CDR2 FQNEAQ (reference sequence). This CDR3 region has 15 residues. V lost 5 bases, J lost 4 bases, and 7 bases stayed unmatched.

V and J are TRBV7-2 and TRBJ1-2, with 8 bases fitting TRBD1. Germline-derived CDR1 and CDR2 are SGHTA and FQGNSA. The V segment lost 5 bases and the J segment 2 bases; nucleotides outside the gene matches: 4. CDR3 length: 14 residues. The CDR3 spells CASSTRQGNYGYTF. CDR3 in DNA: TGTGCCAGCAGCACCCGACAGGGGAACTATGGCTACACCTTC.

This clonotype was observed many times. The chain joins TRBV7-2 to TRBJ2-7; 12 bases are a match to TRBD2. V lost 5 bases to trimming and J lost 3 bases; unmatched junction nucleotides: 2. Per germline, CDR1 SGHTA and CDR2 FQGNSA. CDR3 size: 14 residues. CDR3 in amino acids: CASSKLAGGYEQYF. The CDR3 nucleotides are TGTGCCAGCAGCAAACTAGCGGGAGGCTACGAGCAGTACTTC. The variable domain in full, completed from reference TRBV7-2 and TRBJ2-7, reads GAGVSQSPSNKVTEKGKDVELRCDPISGHTALYWYRQSLGQGLEFLIYFQGNSAPDKSGLPSDRFSAERTGGSVSTLTIQRTQQEDSAVYLCASSKLAGGYEQYFGPGTRLTVT.

CDR3 DNA: TGTGCCACCAGCCATGCCGGGACAAGCAATGAGCAGTTCTTC. It encodes CATSHAGTSNEQFF. The genes are TRBV24-1 and TRBJ2-1; perhaps TRBD1 as D (6 bases). Deletions cut 7 bases from V and 6 bases from J, with 15 bases between. The CDR3 covers 14 residues. CDR1 KGHDR and CDR2 SFDVKD come from the germline V gene.

This clonotype was seen many times. The CDR3 coding sequence is TGTGCCAGCTGGGTAGCGGGCACAGATACGCAGTATTTT. It specifies CASWVAGTDTQYF. The chain employs TRBV28 and TRBJ2-3; the D gene is possibly TRBD2 (6 bases). Deletions cut 8 bases from V and 1 base from J, with 10 bases between. CDR1 and CDR2 (germline): MDHEN, SYDVKM. This CDR3 has 13 residues.